Below, one T cell receptor (beta chain) is given with its context. Its cognate antigen is unknown. TCRdb re-derived calls from the multiplex PCR reads in MiXCR, one entry per CDR3 protein. The data contain under 250,000 distinct CDR3 sequences, 32% of them singletons. There are 14 residues in the CDR3. Germline V gives CDR1 MNHEY, CDR2 SMNVEV (reference sequence). Trimming removed 2 bases at V and 6 bases at J, with 11 bases between. Breast cancer patients provided tissue from their axillary draining lymph nodes. The record originates from a study of breast tumors, draining lymph nodes, adjacent tissues. Broader study findings: The data were judged consistent with most tumor T cells coming from lymph node and expanding in tumor.

The clonotype was recovered from a female donor with breast cancer. Some clones in this sample may be carry-over from other donors' samples. Sequenced material: axillary lymph node tissue. The V gene is TRBV27, the J gene TRBJ1-5; D not certain. Here the CDR3 DNA reads TGTGCCAGCAGTTTAAAAGGGAGGGTTCAGCCCCAGCATTTT. This sequence encodes CASSLKGRVQPQHF.